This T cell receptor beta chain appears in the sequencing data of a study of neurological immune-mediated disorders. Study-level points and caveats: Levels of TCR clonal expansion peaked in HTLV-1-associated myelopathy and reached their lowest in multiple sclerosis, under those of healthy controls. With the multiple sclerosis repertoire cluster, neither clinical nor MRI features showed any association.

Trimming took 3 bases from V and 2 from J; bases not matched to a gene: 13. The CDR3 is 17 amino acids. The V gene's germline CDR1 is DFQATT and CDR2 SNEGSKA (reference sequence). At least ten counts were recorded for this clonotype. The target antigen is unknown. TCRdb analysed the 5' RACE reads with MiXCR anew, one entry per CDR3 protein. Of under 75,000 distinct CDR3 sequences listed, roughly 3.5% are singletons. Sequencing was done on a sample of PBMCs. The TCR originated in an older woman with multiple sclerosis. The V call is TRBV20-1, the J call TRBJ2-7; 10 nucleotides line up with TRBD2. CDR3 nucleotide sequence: TGCAGTGCTAGGAGGACTAGCGGAAATTTGGGGGCCTACGAGCAGTACTTC. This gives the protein CSARRTSGNLGAYEQYF.